Shown below are 18 T cell receptor beta chains from a single sample sequenced in a study of glioma-infiltrating T cells after dendritic cell vaccination. Time point specified: after dendritic cell vaccination, including at tumor progression/relapse. The assay was immunoSEQ multiplex PCR, and TCRdb's table has in-frame clones only and misses some. Among 65,000 or so clones listed, 86% were seen once. This sample comprised blood, obtained after dendritic cell vaccination. The receptors shown here come from a human donor with glioblastoma.

The genes are TRBV25-1 and TRBJ2-6, with D perhaps TRBD1 (6 bases). CDR1 and CDR2 (germline): MGHDK, SYGVNS. The length of the CDR3 is 18 residues. V was trimmed by 6 bases and J by 0 bases, leaving 18 bases between them. CDR3 DNA: TGTGCCAGCAGGTCCAGGGGAAGACCTTACTCTGGGGCCAACGTCCTGACTTTC. This gives the protein CASRSRGRPYSGANVLTF.

This chain links TRBV6-1 with TRBJ1-3; tentatively, D is TRBD1 (5 bases). The CDR3 is 13 residues long. V was trimmed by 8 bases and J by 1 base, leaving 9 bases between them. Per germline, CDR1 MNHNS and CDR2 SASEGT. This CDR3 is CASLGGSGNTIYF. In nucleotides, the CDR3 is TGTGCCAGCCTGGGGGGTTCTGGAAACACCATATATTTT.

This chain joins TRBV7-2 and TRBJ1-1; D not resolved. The CDR3 spans 15 residues. With 7 bases removed from V and 1 base from J, the gap between germline ends came to 16 bases. Germline lookup yields CDR1 SGHTA and CDR2 FQGNSA. CDR3 DNA: TGTGCCAGCACCCTAGGCCCCAATAGGAACACTGAAGCTTTCTTT. This gives the protein CASTLGPNRNTEAFF.

This clone was picked up a small number of times. V gene TRBV4-1 combines with J gene TRBJ2-7, with 14 bases matching TRBD2. Germline values: CDR1 MGHRA, CDR2 YSYEKL. V dropped 3 bases and J dropped 5; count of bases not matched to a gene: 3. This CDR3 has 15 residues. The CDR3 sequence: CASSQGLAGVDEQYF. The CDR3 DNA reads TGCGCCAGCAGCCAGGGACTAGCGGGAGTGGACGAGCAGTACTTC.

V is TRBV7-2 and J is TRBJ1-3; 10 nucleotides agree with TRBD1. Germline lookup yields CDR1 SGHTA and CDR2 FQGNSA. After removal of 5 bases from V and 4 bases from J, the junction contained 8 bases not matched to a gene. The CDR3 has 16 amino acids. The CDR3 region has the DNA TGTGCCAGCAGCACCGGACAGGGGGTGAGCGGAAACACCATATATTTT. Translating gives CASSTGQGVSGNTIYF.

V gene TRBV6-5 combines with J gene TRBJ1-2; 8 bases are a match to TRBD1. The V segment lost 10 bases and the J segment 10 bases; nucleotides outside the gene matches: 14. This CDR3 is built from 13 residues. CDR1 and CDR2 (germline): MNHEY, SVGAGI. The DNA of the CDR3 is TGTGCCACCACGGACAGGGAGAAAGTGGACTACACCTTC. This encodes CATTDREKVDYTF.

J is TRBJ1-1 and V is TRBV10-1; TRBD1 matches 8 bases. The CDR3 extends over 14 amino acids. J was trimmed by 1 base and V by 4 bases; bases with no gene match: 2. Germline V lookup: CDR1 WNHNN, CDR2 SYGVQD (reference sequence). CDR3 DNA: TGCGCCAGCAGTGCAGGACAGGGGAACACTGAAGCTTTCTTT. Translating gives CASSAGQGNTEAFF.

The CDR3: CACGENGYTF. The CDR3 coding sequence is TGTGCCTGCGGGGAAAATGGCTACACCTTC. V usage is TRBV30 and J usage is TRBJ1-2; no reliable D call. CDR1 is GTSNPN, CDR2 SVGIG, per germline (reference sequence). The CDR3 extends over 10 amino acids. V shed 6 bases and J shed 6 bases, with 8 bases lying between them.

This clone was detected a few times. V gene TRBV6-5 combines with J gene TRBJ1-6; D unclear. Deletions cut 7 bases from V and 9 bases from J, with 13 bases between. The CDR3 is 13 residues long. The V gene's germline CDR1 is MNHEY and CDR2 SVGAGI. CDR3 region: CASTPGVTSPLHF. Here the CDR3 DNA reads TGTGCCAGCACCCCGGGAGTAACTTCACCCCTCCACTTT.

V gene TRBV12-5 combines with J gene TRBJ2-7; D might be TRBD1 (6 bases). This CDR3 is built from 16 residues. Trimming took off 2 bases at V and 0 bases at J, with 14 bases between the two ends. Germline CDR1 and CDR2: LGHNT and FRNRAP. The DNA for the CDR3 is TGTGCTAGTGGTTTGCCCCTAGGACAGTTCTCCTACGAGCAGTACTTC. Translating it yields CASGLPLGQFSYEQYF.

This chain uses TRBV10-3 with TRBJ2-5, with D possibly being TRBD2 (6 bases). V lost 0 bases, J lost 2 bases, and 10 bases lay in between. The CDR3 covers 15 residues. Germline V lookup: CDR1 ENHRY, CDR2 SYGVKD. CDR3 protein: CAISESGGTQETQYF. The DNA for the CDR3 is TGTGCCATCAGTGAGTCGGGAGGTACTCAAGAGACCCAGTACTTC.

This chain connects TRBV4-1 to TRBJ2-1; 7 positions agree with TRBD2. V trimming: 1 base; J trimming: 4 bases; junction bases outside the gene matches: 7. Germline V gene data show CDR1 as MGHRA and CDR2 as YSYEKL. The CDR3 is 16 residues long. DNA of the CDR3: TGCGCCAGCAGCCAAGTTGCAAGCGGGGCATACAATGAGCAGTTCTTC. Protein: CASSQVASGAYNEQFF.

The genes are TRBV10-3 and TRBJ1-1; 7 positions match TRBD1. The germline V gene encodes CDR1 ENHRY and CDR2 SYGVKD. J was trimmed by 0 bases and V by 10 bases; bases with no gene match: 8. The CDR3 covers 14 residues. Here the CDR3 reads CATNRGLVNTEAFF. CDR3 sequence (DNA): TGTGCCACAAACAGGGGCCTCGTGAACACTGAAGCTTTCTTT.

The gene calls are TRBV6-6 and TRBJ1-5; D call uncertain. Trimming took 0 bases from V and 12 from J, leaving 6 bases between them. CDR1 is MNHNY and CDR2 is SVGAGI in the germline V gene (reference sequence). The CDR3 runs 11 residues. The CDR3 protein is CASSYSYYQHF. CDR3 bases: TGTGCCAGCAGTTACTCTTATTACCAGCATTTT.

The J gene is TRBJ2-5, the V gene TRBV19; TRBD1 aligns across 7 bases. The V gene's germline CDR1 is LNHDA and CDR2 SQIVND (reference sequence). The CDR3 runs to 16 residues. Trimming took 6 bases from V and 5 from J; bases not matched to a gene: 15. The CDR3 region is CASRAHDRARWETQYF. The CDR3 DNA reads as TGTGCCAGTAGGGCCCACGACAGGGCCCGGTGGGAGACCCAGTACTTC.

V is TRBV6-5 and J is TRBJ1-1; D remains unclear. Germline values: CDR1 MNHEY, CDR2 SVGAGI. The CDR3 has 12 residues. V lost 10 bases to trimming and J lost 2 bases, with 11 bases between them. CDR3 loop: CAISPGNTEAFF. The CDR3 coding sequence is TGTGCCATCTCCCCCGGTAACACTGAAGCTTTCTTT.

In its sample, this clone was seen a few times. The chain recombines TRBV29-1 with TRBJ2-7; D may be TRBD1 (6 bases). The CDR3 loop spans 13 amino acids. Germline values: CDR1 SQVTM, CDR2 ANQGSEA. V was clipped by 4 bases and J by 1 base, with 11 bases between them. This CDR3 reads CSVARDTSYEQYF. CDR3 coding DNA: TGCAGCGTTGCCCGGGACACGTCCTACGAGCAGTACTTC.

This chain joins TRBV12-5 and TRBJ1-1; D not certain. CDR3 size: 15 residues. Trimming pared 2 bases from V and 7 bases from J, leaving 17 bases between. The V gene's germline CDR1 is LGHNT and CDR2 FRNRAP. The CDR3 DNA follows: TGTGCTAGTGGTTTGACCTCGGGCGGGATCTTTGAAGCTTTCTTT. It codes for CASGLTSGGIFEAFF.